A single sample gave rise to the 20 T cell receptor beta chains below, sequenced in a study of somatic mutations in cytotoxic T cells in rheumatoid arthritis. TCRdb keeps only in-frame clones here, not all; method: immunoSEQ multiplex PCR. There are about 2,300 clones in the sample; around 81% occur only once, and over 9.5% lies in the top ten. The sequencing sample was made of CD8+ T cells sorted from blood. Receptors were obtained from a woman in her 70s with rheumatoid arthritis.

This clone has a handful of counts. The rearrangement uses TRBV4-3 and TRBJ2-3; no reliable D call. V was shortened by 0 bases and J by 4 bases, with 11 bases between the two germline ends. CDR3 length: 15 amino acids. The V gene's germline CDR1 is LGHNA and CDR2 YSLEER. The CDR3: CASSQDPSEADTQYF. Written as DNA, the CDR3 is TGCGCCAGCAGCCAAGACCCTAGTGAGGCAGATACGCAGTATTTT.

In DNA, the CDR3 is TGTGCCTGGAGTGTCTCTGTCGAAAAACTGTTTTTT. It codes for CAWSVSVEKLFF. The rearrangement uses TRBV30 and TRBJ1-4; D gene ambiguous. This CDR3 is built from 12 residues. Germline V gives CDR1 GTSNPN, CDR2 SVGIG (reference sequence). V was trimmed by 0 bases and J by 8 bases, leaving 7 bases between them.

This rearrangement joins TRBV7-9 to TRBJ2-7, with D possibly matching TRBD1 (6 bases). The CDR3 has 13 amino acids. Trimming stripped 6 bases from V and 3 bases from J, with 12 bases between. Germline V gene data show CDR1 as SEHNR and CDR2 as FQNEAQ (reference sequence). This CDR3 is CASSPRTDYEQYF. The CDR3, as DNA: TGTGCCAGCAGTCCTCGGACAGACTACGAGCAGTACTTC.

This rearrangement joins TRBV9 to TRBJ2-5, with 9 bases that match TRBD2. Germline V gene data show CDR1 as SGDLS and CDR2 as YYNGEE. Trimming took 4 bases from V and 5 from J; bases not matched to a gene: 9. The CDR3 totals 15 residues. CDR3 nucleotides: TGTGCCAGCAGCTTGACCCGGCTAGCGGGGGAGACCCAGTACTTC. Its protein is CASSLTRLAGETQYF.

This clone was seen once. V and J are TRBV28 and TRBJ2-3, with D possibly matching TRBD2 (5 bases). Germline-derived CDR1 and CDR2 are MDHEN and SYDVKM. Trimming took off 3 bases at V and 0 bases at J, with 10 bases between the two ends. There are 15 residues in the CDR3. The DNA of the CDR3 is TGTGCCAGCAGTTTTCTCGGGGTTAGCACAGATACGCAGTATTTT. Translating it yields CASSFLGVSTDTQYF.

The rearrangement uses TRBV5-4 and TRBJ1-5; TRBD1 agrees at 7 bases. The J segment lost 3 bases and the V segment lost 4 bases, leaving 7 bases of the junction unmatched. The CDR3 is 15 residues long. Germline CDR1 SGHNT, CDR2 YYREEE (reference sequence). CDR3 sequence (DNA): TGTGCCAGCAGCAAACAGGGGTATCCCAATCAGCCCCAGCATTTT. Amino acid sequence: CASSKQGYPNQPQHF.

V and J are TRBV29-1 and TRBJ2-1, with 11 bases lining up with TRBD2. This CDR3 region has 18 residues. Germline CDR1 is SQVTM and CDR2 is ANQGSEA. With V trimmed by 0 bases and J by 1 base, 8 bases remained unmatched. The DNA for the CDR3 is TGCAGCGTTGAAGATCTGGGACTAGCGGCCTCTTCCTACAATGAGCAGTTCTTC. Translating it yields CSVEDLGLAASSYNEQFF.

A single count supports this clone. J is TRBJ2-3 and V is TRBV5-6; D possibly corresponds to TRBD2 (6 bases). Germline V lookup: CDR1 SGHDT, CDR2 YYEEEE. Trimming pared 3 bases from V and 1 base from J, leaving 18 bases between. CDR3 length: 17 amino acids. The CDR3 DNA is TGTGCCAGCAGCTCTCCAACCGGGACGGGGGGCACAGATACGCAGTATTTT. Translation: CASSSPTGTGGTDTQYF.

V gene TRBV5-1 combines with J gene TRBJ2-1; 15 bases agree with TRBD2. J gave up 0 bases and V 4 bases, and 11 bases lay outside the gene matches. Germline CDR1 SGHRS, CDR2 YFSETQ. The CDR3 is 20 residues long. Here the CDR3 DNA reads TGCGCCAGCAGCATAGGACTAGCGGGAGGGTCCCAAAGCTCCTACAATGAGCAGTTCTTC. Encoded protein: CASSIGLAGGSQSSYNEQFF.

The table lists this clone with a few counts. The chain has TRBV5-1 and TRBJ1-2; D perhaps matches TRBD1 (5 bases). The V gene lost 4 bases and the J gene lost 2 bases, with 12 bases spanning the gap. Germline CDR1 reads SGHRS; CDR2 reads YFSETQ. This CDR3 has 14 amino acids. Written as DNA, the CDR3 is TGCGCCAGCAGCGATAGGGGAGGGAACTATGGCTACACCTTC. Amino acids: CASSDRGGNYGYTF. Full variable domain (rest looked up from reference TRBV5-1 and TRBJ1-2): KAGVTQTPRYLIKTRGQQVTLSCSPISGHRSVSWYQQTPGQGLQFLFEYFSETQRNKGNFPGRFSGRQFSNSRSEMNVSTLELGDSALYLCASSDRGGNYGYTFGSGTRLTVV.

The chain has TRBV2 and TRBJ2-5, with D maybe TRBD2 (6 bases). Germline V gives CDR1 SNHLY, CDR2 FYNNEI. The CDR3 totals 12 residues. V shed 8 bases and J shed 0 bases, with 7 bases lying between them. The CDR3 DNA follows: TGTGCCAGCCGGGGGTACCAAGAGACCCAGTACTTC. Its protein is CASRGYQETQYF.

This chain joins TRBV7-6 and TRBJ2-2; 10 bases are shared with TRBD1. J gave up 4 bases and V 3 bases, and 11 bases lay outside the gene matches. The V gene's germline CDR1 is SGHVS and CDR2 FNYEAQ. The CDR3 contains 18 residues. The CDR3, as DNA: TGTGCCAGCAGCTTTGGACAGGGGGTATCCTGGGGCACCGGGGAGCTGTTTTTT. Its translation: CASSFGQGVSWGTGELFF.

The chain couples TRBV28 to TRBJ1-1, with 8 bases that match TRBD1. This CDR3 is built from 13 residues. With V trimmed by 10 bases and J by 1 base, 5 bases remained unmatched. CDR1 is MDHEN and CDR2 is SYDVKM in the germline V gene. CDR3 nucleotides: TGTGCCACGAAAGACAGGGGGAACACTGAAGCTTTCTTT. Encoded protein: CATKDRGNTEAFF.

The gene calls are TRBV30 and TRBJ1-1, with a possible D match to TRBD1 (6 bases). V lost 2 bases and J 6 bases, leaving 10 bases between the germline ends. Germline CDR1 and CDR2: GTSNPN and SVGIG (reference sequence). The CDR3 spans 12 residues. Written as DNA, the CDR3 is TGTGCCTGGAGTCCGGGGGGGCCTGAAGCTTTCTTT. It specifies CAWSPGGPEAFF.

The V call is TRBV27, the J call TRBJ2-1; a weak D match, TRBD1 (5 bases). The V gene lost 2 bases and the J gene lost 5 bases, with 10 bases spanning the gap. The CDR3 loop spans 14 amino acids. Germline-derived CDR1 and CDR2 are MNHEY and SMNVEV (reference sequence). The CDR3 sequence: CASSLSGAHNEQFF. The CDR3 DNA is TGTGCCAGCAGTTTAAGTGGGGCGCACAATGAGCAGTTCTTC.

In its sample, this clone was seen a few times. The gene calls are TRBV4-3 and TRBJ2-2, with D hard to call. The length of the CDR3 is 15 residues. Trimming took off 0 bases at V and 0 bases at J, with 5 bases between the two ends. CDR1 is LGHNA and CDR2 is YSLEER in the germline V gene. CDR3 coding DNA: TGCGCCAGCAGCCAAGATGAGGCGAACACCGGGGAGCTGTTTTTT. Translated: CASSQDEANTGELFF.

The CDR3 protein is CASSEVGEGANVLTF. DNA for the CDR3: TGTGCCAGCAGTGAAGTCGGGGAAGGGGCCAACGTCCTGACTTTC. This chain joins TRBV6-1 and TRBJ2-6; a weak D match, TRBD2 (5 bases). Germline V gene lookup returns CDR1 MNHNS and CDR2 SASEGT. Deletions cut 1 base from V and 4 bases from J, with 8 bases between. The CDR3 runs 15 residues.

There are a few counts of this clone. The CDR3: CASRWAGIAYEQYF. DNA for the CDR3: TGTGCCAGCAGGTGGGCCGGAATCGCTTACGAGCAGTACTTC. The J gene is TRBJ2-7, the V gene TRBV28; D not certain. CDR1 and CDR2 from the germline V gene are MDHEN and SYDVKM. This CDR3 comprises 14 residues. The V and J ends lost 6 bases and 4 bases respectively, with 16 bases between them.

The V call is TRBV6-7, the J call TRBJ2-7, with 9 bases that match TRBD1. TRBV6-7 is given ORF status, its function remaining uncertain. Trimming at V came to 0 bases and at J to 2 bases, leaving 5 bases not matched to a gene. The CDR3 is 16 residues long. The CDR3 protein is CASSYSTGQGAYEQYF. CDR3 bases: TGTGCCAGCAGTTACTCGACGGGACAGGGAGCCTACGAGCAGTACTTC.

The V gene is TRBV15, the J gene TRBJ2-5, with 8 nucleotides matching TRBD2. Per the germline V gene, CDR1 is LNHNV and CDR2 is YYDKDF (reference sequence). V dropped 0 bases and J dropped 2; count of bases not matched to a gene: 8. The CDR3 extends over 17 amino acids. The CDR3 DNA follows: TGTGCCACCAGCAGAGATCGGGGGGGAAGGGGTCAAGAGACCCAGTACTTC. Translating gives CATSRDRGGRGQETQYF. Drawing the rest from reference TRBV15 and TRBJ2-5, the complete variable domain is DAMVIQNPRYQVTQFGKPVTLSCSQTLNHNVMYWYQQKSSQAPKLLFHYYDKDFNNEADTPDNFQSRRPNTSFCFLDIRSPGLGDTAMYLCATSRDRGGRGQETQYFGPGTRLLVL.